The 14 T cell receptor beta chains in this list originate from one sample, sequenced in a study of T cell repertoires in cytomegalovirus infection. One entry per CDR3 protein results from TCRdb running MiXCR on the reads. The data contain about 180,000 distinct CDR3 sequences, approximately 18% of them singletons. Material for sequencing was CD8+ T cells from PBMCs. The source of these receptors is a human donor in good health (CMV status not recorded). Some clones in this sample may be carry-over from other donors' samples.

This chain uses TRBV29-1 with TRBJ2-7, with 8 bases that match TRBD1. V shed 1 base, J shed 12 bases, and the junction held 5 bases outside the gene matches. Per the germline V gene, CDR1 is SQVTM and CDR2 is ANQGSEA. The CDR3 contains 11 residues. CDR3 nucleotides: TGCAGCGTTGAAGGCAGGGGGCAGTGGTACTTC. Its translation is CSVEGRGQWYF.

V usage is TRBV20-1 and J usage is TRBJ2-7; 8 bases fit TRBD2. The length of the CDR3 is 16 residues. Germline V gene data show CDR1 as DFQATT and CDR2 as SNEGSKA (reference sequence). The junction had 14 bases not matched to a gene; V was cut back by 3 bases and J by 4 bases. The CDR3 nucleotides are TGCAGTGCTAGTCCCCCCGTGCGGACTAGCAAATACGAGCAGTACTTC. This encodes CSASPPVRTSKYEQYF.

The rearrangement uses TRBV5-1 and TRBJ2-7, with 11 bases aligning to TRBD1. Germline V gene sequence: CDR1 SGHRS, CDR2 YFSETQ. This CDR3 spans 15 amino acids. The V segment lost 0 bases and the J segment 5 bases; nucleotides outside the gene matches: 4. The CDR3 DNA sequence: TGCGCCAGCAGCTTGGTACCGGACAGGGGGCACGAGCAGTACTTC. Translating gives CASSLVPDRGHEQYF.

The chain employs TRBV20-1 and TRBJ2-1; either TRBD1 or TRBD2 may fit D (6 bases each). Germline CDR1 is DFQATT and CDR2 is SNEGSKA (reference sequence). With 4 bases removed from V and 2 bases from J, the gap between germline ends came to 15 bases. The CDR3 has 15 residues. The CDR3 is CSAKGPGGTYNEQFF. The CDR3 coding sequence is TGCAGTGCTAAGGGACCCGGGGGCACCTACAATGAGCAGTTCTTC.

This clonotype was counted only a few times. The J gene is TRBJ2-1, the V gene TRBV7-8; a weak D match, TRBD2 (5 bases). CDR3 length: 14 amino acids. Germline V CDR1 and CDR2: SGHVS, FQNEAQ. Trimming cost V 5 bases and J 7 bases, with 15 bases left between them. This chain's CDR3 is CASSVSRAGNEQFF. CDR3 DNA: TGTGCCAGCAGCGTATCGAGGGCCGGGAATGAGCAGTTCTTC.

The chain recombines TRBV27 with TRBJ1-1; no clear D gene. CDR3 length: 14 residues. Trimming took 1 base from V and 3 from J, leaving 9 bases between them. CDR1 is MNHEY and CDR2 is SMNVEV in the germline V gene (reference sequence). The CDR3 protein is CASSLFHSDTEAFF. The CDR3 DNA is TGTGCCAGCAGTTTATTTCACAGTGACACTGAAGCTTTCTTT.

The chain joins TRBV7-3 to TRBJ2-1; 8 positions agree with TRBD2. The CDR3 runs 15 residues. Trimming cost V 1 base and J 5 bases; bases outside gene matches: 4. The germline gives CDR1 SGHTA, CDR2 FQGTGA. CDR3 in amino acids: CASSLRGLGNNEQFF. CDR3 DNA: TGTGCCAGCAGCTTAAGGGGACTAGGGAACAATGAGCAGTTCTTC.

This clonotype was seen a handful of times. The rearrangement uses TRBV6-5 and TRBJ2-3, with D unclear. Per the germline V gene, CDR1 is MNHEY and CDR2 is SVGAGI. This CDR3 is 13 amino acids long. Trimming took 8 bases from V and 3 from J, leaving 12 bases between them. The CDR3 nucleotides are TGTGCCAGCGCCCTAGGTGAGACAGATACGCAGTATTTT. Translated: CASALGETDTQYF.

This clonotype was detected a few times. The V gene is TRBV6-5, the J gene TRBJ2-1; the D gene could be TRBD1 or TRBD2 (5 bases each). The CDR3 runs 16 residues. V lost 8 bases, J lost 2 bases, and 19 bases lay in between. Germline V lookup: CDR1 MNHEY, CDR2 SVGAGI. CDR3 nucleotides: TGTGCCAGCGGCTCACCGAGGCAGGGAGCCTACAATGAGCAGTTCTTC. Protein product: CASGSPRQGAYNEQFF.

This clonotype was seen a few times. This chain links TRBV6-2 or TRBV6-3 with TRBJ2-1; 9 positions agree with TRBD2. This CDR3 region has 17 residues. The germline V gene has CDR1 MNHEY and CDR2 SVGEGT. The V gene end was trimmed by 0 bases and the J gene end by 3 bases; junction bases not matched to a gene: 6. CDR3 DNA sequence: TGTGCCAGCAGTTACTCGGGTAGCGGGGGTCTCTACAATGAGCAGTTCTTC. As protein: CASSYSGSGGLYNEQFF.

This clonotype has only a few counts. J is TRBJ2-5 and V is TRBV12-3 or TRBV12-4; weak D call: TRBD1 (6 bases). This CDR3 contains 14 residues. V dropped 3 bases and J dropped 1 base, with 9 bases sitting between them. This chain's CDR3 is CASSFRGTQETQYF. The CDR3 region has the DNA TGTGCCAGCAGTTTTAGGGGGACCCAAGAGACCCAGTACTTC.

The rearrangement links TRBV7-8 to TRBJ2-6; possibly TRBD1 for D (6 bases). Trimming shortened V by 6 bases and J by 0 bases, and 15 bases separated the two germline ends. The germline CDR1 and CDR2 sequences are SGHVS and FQNEAQ. The CDR3 length is 17 residues. CDR3 residues: CASRLGTLNSGANVLTF. CDR3 sequence (DNA): TGTGCCAGCAGACTAGGGACACTTAACTCTGGGGCCAACGTCCTGACTTTC.

The V gene is TRBV19, the J gene TRBJ2-1, with TRBD2 identical over 8 bases. Germline CDR1 reads LNHDA; CDR2 reads SQIVND (reference sequence). The CDR3 covers 16 residues. Trimming cost V 3 bases and J 3 bases; bases outside gene matches: 7. The CDR3 DNA reads TGTGCCAGTAGTATTGTTGGCGGGGGGATCTACAATGAGCAGTTCTTC. It specifies CASSIVGGGIYNEQFF.

This sequence joins TRBV9 and TRBJ2-6; D unclear. V lost 3 bases, J lost 16 bases, and 20 bases lay in between. The germline V gene has CDR1 SGDLS and CDR2 YYNGEE. This CDR3 is built from 14 residues. The CDR3 loop reads CASSGKTEALGLTF. In DNA, the CDR3 is TGTGCCAGCAGCGGAAAGACGGAAGCTCTCGGTCTGACTTTC.